A single sample gave rise to the 5 T cell receptor beta chains below, sequenced in a study of cytomegalovirus exposure and HLA in healthy donors. The PCR ran on 60 Vbeta and 13 Jbeta primers. Sequencing was performed with immunoSEQ multiplex PCR; in TCRdb, only in-frame clones are kept and a portion is missing. The sample has about 85,000 clones, 60% to 80% seen once. Sample: PBMCs. The receptors come from a boy aged 5-17 years in good health and CMV-seronegative.

The chain links TRBV5-4 to TRBJ1-4; 9 bases match TRBD1. Trimming cost V 4 bases and J 4 bases; bases outside gene matches: 5. Germline-derived CDR1 and CDR2 are SGHNT and YYREEE (reference sequence). This CDR3 is built from 15 residues. The CDR3 loop reads CASSDPTGGNEKLFF. The CDR3 nucleotides read TGTGCCAGCAGCGACCCGACAGGGGGTAATGAAAAACTGTTTTTT.

This chain links TRBV7-2 with TRBJ2-1; D may be TRBD2 (5 bases). The V end was cut by 6 bases, the J end by 7 bases, with 13 bases between. This CDR3 spans 13 amino acids. Germline V gives CDR1 SGHTA, CDR2 FQGNSA. CDR3 sequence (DNA): TGTGCCAGCAGAAACGGGGTTAGAAATGAGCAGTTCTTC. Protein product: CASRNGVRNEQFF.

This clone was counted only a few times. This chain joins TRBV28 and TRBJ1-5; the D is unclear. CDR3 size: 13 residues. CDR1 is MDHEN, CDR2 SYDVKM, per germline. Deletions cut 2 bases from V and 6 bases from J, with 8 bases between. CDR3 sequence reads: CASSLNGVQPQHF. CDR3 sequence (DNA): TGTGCCAGCAGTTTAAATGGAGTTCAGCCCCAGCATTTT.

The chain joins TRBV5-1 to TRBJ2-7; D is possibly TRBD1 (5 bases). Germline lookup yields CDR1 SGHRS and CDR2 YFSETQ. Trimming took 0 bases from V and 5 from J, leaving 9 bases between them. The CDR3 is made up of 13 amino acids. CDR3 bases: TGCGCCAGCAGCTTGGAGGGGCGGCACGAGCAGTACTTC. Amino acids: CASSLEGRHEQYF.

The chain has TRBV5-1 and TRBJ2-4; possible D gene TRBD2, 6 bases. CDR1 and CDR2 from the germline V gene are SGHRS and YFSETQ. Trimming removed 4 bases from V and 7 bases from J, with 12 bases in between. This CDR3 spans 13 amino acids. This CDR3 is CASSATSPNIQYF. The CDR3 bases are TGCGCCAGCAGCGCAACTAGCCCCAACATTCAGTACTTC.